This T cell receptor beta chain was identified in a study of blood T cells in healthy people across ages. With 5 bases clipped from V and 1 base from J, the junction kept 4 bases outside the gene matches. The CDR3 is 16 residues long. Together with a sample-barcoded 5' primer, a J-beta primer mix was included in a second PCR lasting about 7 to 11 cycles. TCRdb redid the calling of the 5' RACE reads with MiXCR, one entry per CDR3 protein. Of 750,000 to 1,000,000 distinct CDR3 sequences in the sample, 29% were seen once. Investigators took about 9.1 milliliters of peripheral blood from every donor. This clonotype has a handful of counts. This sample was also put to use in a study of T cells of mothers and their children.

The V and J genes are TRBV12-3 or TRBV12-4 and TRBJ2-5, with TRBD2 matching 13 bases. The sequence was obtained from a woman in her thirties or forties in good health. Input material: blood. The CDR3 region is CASSPWTSGSQETQYF. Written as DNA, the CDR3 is TGTGCCAGCAGTCCCTGGACTAGCGGGAGCCAAGAGACCCAGTACTTC.